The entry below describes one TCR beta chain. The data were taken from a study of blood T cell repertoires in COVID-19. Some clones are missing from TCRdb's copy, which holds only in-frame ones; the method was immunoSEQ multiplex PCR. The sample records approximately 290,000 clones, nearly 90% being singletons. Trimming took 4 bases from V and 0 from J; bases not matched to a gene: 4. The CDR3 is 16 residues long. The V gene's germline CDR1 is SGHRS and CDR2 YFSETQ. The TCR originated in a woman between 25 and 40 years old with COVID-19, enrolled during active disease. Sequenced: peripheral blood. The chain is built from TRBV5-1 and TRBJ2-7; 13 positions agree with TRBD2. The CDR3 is CASSARTSGGSYEQYF. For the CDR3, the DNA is TGCGCCAGCAGCGCCCGGACTAGCGGGGGCTCCTACGAGCAGTACTTC.